This entry is about one TCR beta chain. Its specificity is not known. These data originate in a study of T cell responses to AZD1222 COVID-19 vaccine. Study summary: Pooled in the analysis were second doses at about 4 or about 12 weeks.

Study conclusions and caveats: Samples come after the peak T cell response, not at day 14. Following two doses of AZD1222, Spike-specific TCR breadth and depth rose. Clonal diversity was possibly underestimated; the donors were predominantly white British and more often female.

Germline assignment: CDR1 LGHDT and CDR2 YNNKEL (reference sequence). The CDR3 runs 18 residues. V shed 0 bases, J shed 0 bases, and the junction held 8 bases outside the gene matches. Profiling relied on immunoSEQ multiplex PCR, and the TCRdb table lists in-frame clones only, not all of them. Of 100,000 to 150,000 clones detected, 88% appear once; the ten largest clones hold roughly 4.4%. The chain uses TRBV3-1 (or the pseudogene TRBV3-2) and TRBJ1-5, with 7 bases identical to TRBD1. The specimen comprised peripheral blood, sampled on day 0 of AZD1222 vaccination. This clonotype was obtained from an adult in good health. In nucleotides, the CDR3 is TGTGCCAGCAGCCAAGAGAATGGGGCAGGGGGTAGCAATCAGCCCCAGCATTTT. As protein: CASSQENGAGGSNQPQHF.